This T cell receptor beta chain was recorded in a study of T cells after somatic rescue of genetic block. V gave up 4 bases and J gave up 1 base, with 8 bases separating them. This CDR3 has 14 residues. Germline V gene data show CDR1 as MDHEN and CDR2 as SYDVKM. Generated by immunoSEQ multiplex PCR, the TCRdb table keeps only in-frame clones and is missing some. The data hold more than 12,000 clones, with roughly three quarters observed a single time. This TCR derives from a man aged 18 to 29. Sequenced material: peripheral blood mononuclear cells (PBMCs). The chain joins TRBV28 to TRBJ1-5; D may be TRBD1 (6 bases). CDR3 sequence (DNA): TGTGCCAGCAGTTGGGACACAAGCAATCAGCCCCAGCATTTT. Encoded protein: CASSWDTSNQPQHF.